The 32 T cell receptor beta chains below all came from one sample that was sequenced in a study of PD-1 blockade in classical Hodgkin lymphoma (dated by TCRdb to about 2020). The label giving this sample's time point can be read as: cycle 1 day 1 (C1D1), immediately before nivolumab initiation. All trial patients had relapsed after autologous stem cell transplantation, with cohorts A, B and C differing in prior brentuximab vedotin exposure. Receptor amplification or capture employed the immunoSEQ multiplex PCR assay. TCRdb carries this immuneACCESS record with in-frame sequences only. Its versions omit some clonotypes, under half of them owing to an unresolved V gene in the studies checked, with the rest unexplained. This sample holds tens of thousands of clones; approximately 88% were observed only once. The ten largest account for roughly 21% of the sample. Sample: peripheral blood mononuclear cells (PBMCs), taken at baseline. Receptor source: a human donor with classical Hodgkin lymphoma.

The chain links TRBV2 to TRBJ2-1; weak D call: TRBD2 (6 bases). V dropped 10 bases and J dropped 0 bases, with 19 bases sitting between them. CDR1 is SNHLY, CDR2 FYNNEI, per germline. The CDR3 covers 16 residues. The CDR3 loop is CATPTHGGSSYNEQFF. Here the CDR3 DNA reads TGTGCCACTCCGACCCACGGGGGAAGCTCCTACAATGAGCAGTTCTTC.

V is TRBV7-9 and J is TRBJ2-7; D is unclear. CDR3 length: 14 amino acids. V lost 1 base, J lost 5 bases, and 12 bases lay in between. CDR1 is SEHNR, CDR2 FQNEAQ, per germline (reference sequence). The CDR3 sequence: CASSLVNGVDEQYF. CDR3 DNA sequence: TGTGCCAGCAGCTTAGTCAATGGGGTTGACGAGCAGTACTTC.

V usage is TRBV18 and J usage is TRBJ2-1; D is undetermined. Germline assignment: CDR1 KGHSH and CDR2 LQKENI. This CDR3 is 14 amino acids long. Trimming took 2 bases from V and 8 from J, leaving 13 bases between them. CDR3 nucleotide sequence: TGTGCCAGCTCACCAGAGGACGTTTACCATGAGCAGTTCTTC. This codes for CASSPEDVYHEQFF.

The V and J genes are TRBV28 and TRBJ1-2, with 7 bases aligning to TRBD1. Germline V gene sequence: CDR1 MDHEN, CDR2 SYDVKM. The CDR3 is 15 residues long. V trimming: 8 bases; J trimming: 0 bases; junction bases outside the gene matches: 9. Written as DNA, the CDR3 is TGTGCCAGCCGATTTACAGGGGATGCTAACTATGGCTACACCTTC. Translation gives CASRFTGDANYGYTF.

This chain connects TRBV4-2 to TRBJ2-1, with 12 bases lining up with TRBD2. This CDR3 is 17 amino acids long. Germline V CDR1 and CDR2: LGHNA, YNFKEQ. The junction had 4 bases not matched to a gene; V was cut back by 1 base and J by 3 bases. CDR3 nucleotide sequence: TGTGCCAGCAGCCAAGGACAGACTAGCGGGAGCTACAATGAGCAGTTCTTC. Encoded protein: CASSQGQTSGSYNEQFF.

The rearrangement joins TRBV11-3 to TRBJ2-1; the match to TRBD2 covers 8 bases. The CDR3 spans 15 residues. The germline CDR1 and CDR2 sequences are SGHNT and YENEEA. V shed 5 bases and J 0 bases; nucleotides not matched to a gene: 3. The CDR3: CASSVAGSSYNEQFF. The CDR3 DNA sequence: TGTGCCAGCAGCGTAGCGGGGAGCTCCTACAATGAGCAGTTCTTC.

This clone was recorded a few times. The J gene is TRBJ2-5, the V gene TRBV5-6; TRBD1 matches at 8 bases. The ends lost 2 bases at V and 13 bases at J; junction bases unmatched: 4. Germline V gene lookup returns CDR1 SGHDT and CDR2 YYEEEE. The CDR3 sequence is 11 residues long. This chain's CDR3 is CASSLRQGLYF. The CDR3 DNA follows: TGTGCCAGCAGCTTACGACAGGGGTTGTACTTC.

This sequence joins TRBV6-5 and TRBJ2-3; D is unclear. V lost 4 bases and J 4 bases, leaving 6 bases between the germline ends. CDR3 length equals 12 residues. CDR1 and CDR2 from the germline V gene are MNHEY and SVGAGI. This chain's CDR3 is CASSSSADTQYF. The DNA for the CDR3 is TGTGCCAGCAGTTCCTCGGCAGATACGCAGTATTTT.

The chain couples TRBV7-2 to TRBJ1-2; 8 bases are shared with TRBD1. The junction had 3 bases not matched to a gene; V was cut back by 5 bases and J by 1 base. Germline CDR1 and CDR2: SGHTA and FQGNSA. CDR3 length: 14 amino acids. Here the CDR3 reads CASSPGGGNYGYTF. CDR3 in DNA: TGTGCCAGCAGCCCAGGGGGCGGTAACTATGGCTACACCTTC.

The chain is built from TRBV2 and TRBJ2-2; 7 bases map to TRBD2. J was trimmed by 4 bases and V by 2 bases; bases with no gene match: 7. This CDR3 is 16 amino acids long. Germline V gene sequence: CDR1 SNHLY, CDR2 FYNNEI. This chain's CDR3 is CASSEPRESGTGELFF. The DNA for the CDR3 is TGTGCCAGCAGTGAACCGCGGGAGTCTGGCACCGGGGAGCTGTTTTTT.

V is TRBV5-6 and J is TRBJ1-5; D is unresolved. Trimming pared 4 bases from V and 6 bases from J, leaving 8 bases between. The CDR3 extends over 12 amino acids. CDR1 is SGHDT and CDR2 is YYEEEE in the germline V gene. The CDR3 DNA reads TGTGCCAGCAGCAGCGGGGTTCAGCCCCAGCATTTT. Amino acid sequence: CASSSGVQPQHF. Full variable domain (remainder filled in from reference TRBV5-6 and TRBJ1-5): DAGVTQSPTHLIKTRGQQVTLRCSPKSGHDTVSWYQQALGQGPQFIFQYYEEEERQRGNFPDRFSGHQFPNYSSELNVNALLLGDSALYLCASSSGVQPQHFGDGTRLSIL.

V usage is TRBV7-2 and J usage is TRBJ2-2; D is uncertain. CDR3 size: 12 residues. Germline lookup yields CDR1 SGHTA and CDR2 FQGNSA. Trimming cost V 1 base and J 6 bases, with 3 bases left between them. CDR3: CASSLVSGELFF. The CDR3 DNA follows: TGTGCCAGCAGCTTAGTTTCCGGGGAGCTGTTTTTT.

The chain combines TRBV5-6 with TRBJ2-2, with 10 bases lining up with TRBD1. V gave up 4 bases and J gave up 6 bases; unmatched junction bases: 9. This CDR3 has 16 amino acids. CDR1 is SGHDT, CDR2 YYEEEE, per germline. DNA of the CDR3: TGTGCCAGCAGCATAGACCGGGACAGGGGTCCCGGGGAGCTGTTTTTT. Translating gives CASSIDRDRGPGELFF.

The CDR3 reads CATGSDLYEQYF. The CDR3 DNA reads as TGTGCCACCGGCTCAGACCTCTACGAGCAGTACTTC. This chain links TRBV15 with TRBJ2-7; D unclear. The germline gives CDR1 LNHNV, CDR2 YYDKDF (reference sequence). The CDR3 extends over 12 amino acids. Trimming took 8 bases from V and 3 from J, leaving 11 bases between them.

The V call is TRBV18, the J call TRBJ1-4; maybe TRBD1 (6 bases). Trimming took off 3 bases at V and 7 bases at J, with 9 bases between the two ends. CDR1 is KGHSH and CDR2 is LQKENI in the germline V gene. This CDR3 has 13 amino acids. CDR3 protein: CASSPRTVEKLFF. The CDR3 bases are TGTGCCAGCTCACCTCGGACAGTTGAAAAACTGTTTTTT.

The rearrangement uses TRBV7-8 and TRBJ2-7; D unclear. This CDR3 comprises 12 residues. The V and J ends lost 5 bases and 5 bases respectively, with 10 bases between them. CDR1 SGHVS and CDR2 FQNEAQ come from the germline V gene. CDR3 sequence (DNA): TGTGCCAGCAGCGCGTTTGGTGACGAGCAGTACTTC. This gives the protein CASSAFGDEQYF.

J is TRBJ1-1 and V is TRBV27; perhaps TRBD1 as D (6 bases). The CDR3 spans 13 residues. Germline V gene lookup returns CDR1 MNHEY and CDR2 SMNVEV (reference sequence). V lost 6 bases and J lost 0, with 8 bases in between. The CDR3: CASRGAMNTEAFF. The CDR3 DNA is TGTGCCAGCAGGGGGGCAATGAACACTGAAGCTTTCTTT.

V and J are TRBV28 and TRBJ1-5, with unresolved D. Trimming stripped 2 bases from V and 4 bases from J, with 12 bases between. This CDR3 comprises 15 residues. Looked up from germline, CDR1 is MDHEN and CDR2 is SYDVKM. This CDR3 is CASSLTRSGNQPQHF. CDR3 DNA: TGTGCCAGCAGTTTAACCCGGTCAGGAAATCAGCCCCAGCATTTT.

The rearrangement joins TRBV25-1 to TRBJ1-1; no reliable D call. Germline-derived CDR1 and CDR2 are MGHDK and SYGVNS. The CDR3 is 13 residues long. The V end lost 8 bases, the J end lost 0 bases, and 10 bases lay between the germline ends. The CDR3 coding sequence is TGTGCCAGCCAAGGACTCTTGAACACTGAAGCTTTCTTT. Encoded protein: CASQGLLNTEAFF.

The genes are TRBV6-6 and TRBJ1-2, with 7 bases fitting TRBD1. From germline, CDR1 is MNHNY and CDR2 SVGAGI (reference sequence). The CDR3 extends over 13 amino acids. V dropped 5 bases and J dropped 2; count of bases not matched to a gene: 2. As DNA, the CDR3 is TGTGCCAGCAGTCAGGGACAGAACTATGGCTACACCTTC. Encoded protein: CASSQGQNYGYTF.

This chain links TRBV11-2 with TRBJ1-2; D is perhaps TRBD1 (5 bases). Trimming took 0 bases from V and 3 from J, leaving 17 bases between them. CDR3 length: 17 amino acids. Germline V gene data show CDR1 as SGHAT and CDR2 as FQNNGV. As DNA, the CDR3 is TGTGCCAGCAGCTTAGATACGGCTCCGGGGGACCACTATGGCTACACCTTC. Translated, it gives CASSLDTAPGDHYGYTF.

The chain uses TRBV7-2 and TRBJ1-4; weak D call: TRBD1 (6 bases). Germline V gives CDR1 SGHTA, CDR2 FQGNSA. CDR3 size: 14 residues. The V end lost 4 bases, the J end lost 5 bases, and 11 bases lay between the germline ends. CDR3 DNA sequence: TGTGCCAGCAGCTCCCGGGGGGGCAATGAAAAACTGTTTTTT. Its translation: CASSSRGGNEKLFF.

The chain has TRBV10-3 and TRBJ2-7, with 8 bases that match TRBD2. The CDR3 consists of 14 residues. After removal of 3 bases from V and 5 bases from J, the junction contained 6 bases not matched to a gene. The germline V gene has CDR1 ENHRY and CDR2 SYGVKD. The CDR3 DNA reads as TGTGCCATCAGTGACCCCTTGCGGGAGGACGAGCAGTACTTC. This encodes CAISDPLREDEQYF.

CDR3 sequence (DNA): TGTGCCAGCTCACCGGGACAGGGGGCGCGAGAGACCCAGTACTTC. It specifies CASSPGQGARETQYF. The V gene is TRBV18, the J gene TRBJ2-5; TRBD1 matches 12 bases. The CDR3 consists of 15 residues. Per germline, CDR1 KGHSH and CDR2 LQKENI. V shed 3 bases, J shed 4 bases, and the junction held 3 bases outside the gene matches.

The J gene is TRBJ2-2, the V gene TRBV6-5, with D perhaps TRBD1 or TRBD2 (5 bases each). The V and J ends lost 2 bases and 5 bases respectively, with 15 bases between them. The CDR3 is made up of 16 amino acids. In germline, CDR1 is MNHEY, CDR2 SVGAGI. DNA for the CDR3: TGTGCCAGCAGTTACGCGGTGGGGGTTGGAACCGGGGAGCTGTTTTTT. Its translation is CASSYAVGVGTGELFF.

The chain joins TRBV29-1 to TRBJ2-2, with 8 bases identical to TRBD1. This CDR3 region has 15 residues. V trimming: 1 base; J trimming: 5 bases; junction bases outside the gene matches: 6. In germline, CDR1 is SQVTM, CDR2 ANQGSEA. CDR3 DNA: TGCAGCGTTGAAGGGGGCAGGGGGCGGACCGGGGAGCTGTTTTTT. This sequence encodes CSVEGGRGRTGELFF.

This chain uses TRBV5-1 with TRBJ2-7, with TRBD2 matching over 11 bases. The germline V gene encodes CDR1 SGHRS and CDR2 YFSETQ. V trimming: 1 base; J trimming: 2 bases; junction bases outside the gene matches: 11. The CDR3 is made up of 18 amino acids. Here the CDR3 DNA reads TGCGCCAGCAGCTTGATACCAGGGGGGACTAGCGGACCCTACGAGCAGTACTTC. This translates into CASSLIPGGTSGPYEQYF.

This clone appeared once. The gene calls are TRBV6-1 and TRBJ2-7; TRBD1 matches 8 bases. Per the germline V gene, CDR1 is MNHNS and CDR2 is SASEGT. The CDR3 is 14 amino acids. The trim removed 4 bases at V and 6 bases at J, leaving 8 bases unmatched. DNA for the CDR3: TGTGCCAGCAGTGGCGACAGGGGTGGTGTCGAGCAGTACTTC. Translation: CASSGDRGGVEQYF.

The chain couples TRBV5-1 to TRBJ1-1; 8 nucleotides match TRBD1. V lost 4 bases and J lost 4; bases outside the gene matches: 3. The CDR3 extends over 13 amino acids. Germline V CDR1 and CDR2: SGHRS, YFSETQ. CDR3 bases: TGCGCCAGCAGCCAAACAGGGGGCACTGAAGCTTTCTTT. It is translated as CASSQTGGTEAFF.

The chain combines TRBV5-5 with TRBJ2-7; D is undetermined. Germline CDR1 and CDR2: SGHKS and YYEKEE (reference sequence). The length of the CDR3 is 11 residues. The ends were cut back, 4 bases at V and 4 bases at J, with 6 bases in the middle. The CDR3 nucleotides are TGTGCCAGCAGCCTGCAATACGAGCAGTACTTC. Its translation is CASSLQYEQYF. The full variable domain, rest sourced from reference TRBV5-5 and TRBJ2-7, is DAGVTQSPTHLIKTRGQQVTLRCSPISGHKSVSWYQQVLGQGPQFIFQYYEKEERGRGNFPDRFSARQFPNYSSELNVNALLLGDSALYLCASSLQYEQYFGPGTRLTVT.

The CDR3 region is CASKQRANYGYTF. The CDR3 DNA follows: TGTGCCAGCAAGCAGAGAGCTAACTATGGCTACACCTTC. The rearrangement links TRBV6-5 to TRBJ1-2; no reliable D call. V lost 7 bases and J lost 0, with 9 bases in between. Germline lookup yields CDR1 MNHEY and CDR2 SVGAGI. The CDR3 sequence is 13 residues long.

The V gene is TRBV6-5, the J gene TRBJ1-5; D is possibly TRBD1 (5 bases). This CDR3 region has 15 residues. Per germline, CDR1 MNHEY and CDR2 SVGAGI. Trimming stripped 0 bases from V and 4 bases from J, with 10 bases between. CDR3: CASSYSGASNQPQHF. The CDR3 coding sequence is TGTGCCAGCAGTTACTCCGGGGCCTCAAATCAGCCCCAGCATTTT.